The rows below give T cell receptor beta chains drawn from one sample of a study of TIL therapy for anti-PD-1-resistant metastatic lung cancer. The protocol was immunoSEQ multiplex PCR, while the TCRdb copy is restricted to in-frame clones and leaves out a portion. This sample carries 55,000 to 65,000 clones, roughly 69% of them seen once, and the ten largest clones take around 6.3%. The input for sequencing was blood, taken at baseline. The origin of the receptors is a person between 25 and 79 years old with non-small cell lung cancer. The CDR3 runs from the conserved cysteine through the conserved F or W. D genes are given only for firm matches. Clone size is not always given. Where it is, it says once, few, many or a class for expanded clones.

d_call j_call clone_size v_call cdr3_nt cdr3_aa
. TRBJ2-3 . TRBV29-1 TGCAGCGTCTCCCCGGTTGGGGCGGTTAGAGATACGCAGTATTTT CSVSPVGAVRDTQYF
TRBD1 TRBJ2-7 . TRBV4-2 TGTGCCAGCAGCACAGACAGGGGGCTTGTCTACGAGCAGTACTTC CASSTDRGLVYEQYF
. TRBJ2-5 . TRBV5-1 TGCGCCAGCAGCCCTCTTGGTAGTGCTTTTCAAGAGACCCAGTACTTC CASSPLGSAFQETQYF
. TRBJ2-7 . TRBV5-4 TGTGCCAGCAGCTTGGGAGGGACGGGACACGAGCAGTACTTC CASSLGGTGHEQYF
. TRBJ1-4 few TRBV9 TGTGCCAGCAGCGTAGTTGCGGGGTTTAATGAAAAACTGTTTTTT CASSVVAGFNEKLFF
. TRBJ2-7 once TRBV9 TGTGCCAGCAGCGTAGCGGGACACGGAACCTACGAGCAGTACTTC CASSVAGHGTYEQYF
. TRBJ2-6 . TRBV5-1 TGCGCCAGCAGCTTGGCCACATCCGGGGCCAACGTCCTGACTTTC CASSLATSGANVLTF
. TRBJ1-2 . TRBV11-2 TGTGCCAGCAGCTTAGGATCGTCTAACTATGGCTACACCTTC CASSLGSSNYGYTF
. TRBJ1-5 few TRBV6-5 TGTGCCAGCAGGAGCAGGGGTTTTAGCAATCAGCCCCAGCATTTT CASRSRGFSNQPQHF
TRBD1 TRBJ1-2 . TRBV6-1 TGTGCCAGCAGTGATTGGGGACAGGGCCGAGGGGGCGGATATGGCTACACCTTC CASSDWGQGRGGGYGYTF
. TRBJ1-1 few TRBV4-1 TGCGCCAGCAGCCAAGGAGGGGGGAGCAACACTGAAGCTTTCTTT CASSQGGGSNTEAFF
. TRBJ1-6 once TRBV5-1 TGCGCCAGCAGCTTGTCAGACGGCCCCCTCCACTTT CASSLSDGPLHF
. TRBJ2-1 few TRBV1 TGCACCAGCAGCCAAGATCTCTCAGGACTAGCGGGTCACTCCTACAATGAGCAGTTCTTC CTSSQDLSGLAGHSYNEQFF
. TRBJ1-1 . TRBV5-1 TGCGCCAGCACCCGAGGGGGGGGCGGACACACTGAAGCTTTCTTT CASTRGGGGHTEAFF
. TRBJ2-3 . TRBV4-2 TGTGCCAGCAGCCAAGAAGAGGGATCTACGCAGTATTTT CASSQEEGSTQYF
TRBD1 TRBJ1-2 . TRBV5-1 TGCGCCAGCAGTTACGACCCCGGGACAGCTAACTATGGCTACACCTTC CASSYDPGTANYGYTF
. TRBJ2-4 . TRBV2 TGTGCCAGCAGTGGGCTGGGTGACATTCAGTACTTC CASSGLGDIQYF
. TRBJ1-1 . TRBV19 TGTGCCAGTAGTTCCGGGCCACCGATGAGGCGGTCTGAAGCTTTCTTT CASSSGPPMRRSEAFF
. TRBJ2-4 once TRBV15 TGTGCCACCAGCAGAGGGGGGGCCGAACAGCCGAGAAACTTC CATSRGGAEQPRNF
. TRBJ1-6 . TRBV30 TGTGCCTGGATTGGACAATCAGGATCACCCCTCCACTTT CAWIGQSGSPLHF
TRBD1 TRBJ1-1 . TRBV5-1 TGCGCCAGCAGCTTGGGGCACAGGGGGCGGGACACTGAAGCTTTCTTT CASSLGHRGRDTEAFF
. TRBJ1-5 . TRBV5-6 TGTGCCAGCAGCTTTGGAGGGGACCAGCCCCAGCATTTT CASSFGGDQPQHF
. TRBJ2-3 . TRBV5-1 TGCGCCAGCAGCTTGGATCGGGTTGGAGCAGATACGCAGTACTTT CASSLDRVGADTQYF
TRBD2 TRBJ2-3 once TRBV6-5 TGTGCCAGCAGTTCTAGTGGGCGGGAGGGCCTCTGGTATTTT CASSSSGREGLWYF
TRBD2 TRBJ2-3 . TRBV27 TGTGCCAGCAGCACTAGCGTTAGCACAGATACGCAGTATTTT CASSTSVSTDTQYF
TRBD1 TRBJ1-3 . TRBV30 TGTGCCTCCACCTTGACAGGGTCTGGAAACACCATATATTTT CASTLTGSGNTIYF
. TRBJ2-2 . TRBV7-2 TGTGCCAGCAGCCCGAAGGGGGGCGTTAGTACCGGGGAGCTGTTTTTT CASSPKGGVSTGELFF
. TRBJ2-5 . TRBV28 TGTGCCAGCAGTTTGGTGGGGGTGGAGACCCAGTACTTC CASSLVGVETQYF
TRBD2 TRBJ2-5 . TRBV5-4 TGTGCCAGCAGCTTGGGTCTAGCGGGAGGGGGCCAAGAGACCCAGTACTTC CASSLGLAGGGQETQYF
. TRBJ1-1 . TRBV5-1 TGCGCCAGCAGAGGGGCCAACGGTTGGGACACTGAAGCTTTCTTT CASRGANGWDTEAFF
. TRBJ1-1 . TRBV11-2 TGTGCCAGCAGCTTCGGTACCGACAACTCTGAAGCTTTCTTT CASSFGTDNSEAFF
. TRBJ1-1 . TRBV4-1 TGCGCCAGCAGCCGCGGGACTCAAGCTTTCTTT CASSRGTQAFF
. TRBJ2-7 . TRBV11-2 TGTGCCGTACGGACAGCCGCCTACGAGCAGTACTTC CAVRTAAYEQYF
. TRBJ1-2 . TRBV6-1 TGTGCCAGCAACTTCCGGGACTACTATGGCTACACCTTC CASNFRDYYGYTF
. TRBJ1-1 once TRBV4-1 TGCGCCAGCAGCCAAGAAGGCGAAGCTTTCTTT CASSQEGEAFF
. TRBJ1-3 . TRBV9 TGTGCCAGCACGTTCGGGGACGGCGGCGGGGACACCATATATTTT CASTFGDGGGDTIYF
. TRBJ1-2 . TRBV18 TGTGCCAGCTCACCTCCGGACAGTCTTGATCTCACCTTC CASSPPDSLDLTF
. TRBJ2-3 once TRBV2 TGTGCCAGCAGTGAAACCCTCCGGCTAGTTCCAGATACGCAGTATTTT CASSETLRLVPDTQYF
TRBD2 TRBJ2-5 . TRBV28 TGTGCCAGCAGTTTCCCAGTCAGCGGGGGGATCCAAGAGACCCAGTACTTC CASSFPVSGGIQETQYF
. TRBJ2-7 . TRBV6-1 TGTGCCAGCAGTGCATACAGGGTTTCCTACGAGCAGTACTTC CASSAYRVSYEQYF
. TRBJ1-5 . TRBV7-9 TGTGCCAGCAGCGCGACAGATAGCAATCAGCCCCAGCATTTT CASSATDSNQPQHF
. TRBJ2-5 . TRBV9 TGTGCCAGCAGCGGGGGGGAAGGAGAGACCCAGTACTTC CASSGGEGETQYF
. TRBJ1-2 . TRBV19 TGTGCCAGTAGTGAAGGGGGGAGAGGCTACACCTTC CASSEGGRGYTF